A selection of T cell receptor beta chains follows, all from one sample in a study of blood T cells in healthy people across ages. TCRdb re-derived calls from the 5' RACE reads in MiXCR, one entry per CDR3 protein. The table includes about 810,000 distinct CDR3 sequences, under 40% detected once. Input material: blood. The receptors were gathered from a man younger than 35 in good health. Each CDR3 is given with its conserved first and last residue. Fields, in order: D gene, clone size, V gene, J gene, CDR3 DNA, CDR3 protein. D genes are given only for firm matches. Clone sizes are given selectively: once, few, many, or a class where the clone is expanded.

>-|-|TRBV7-2|TRBJ2-7
TGTGCCAGCAGCCCAGGGGCGTACAATGAGCAGTACTTC
CASSPGAYNEQYF
>TRBD1|few|TRBV5-1|TRBJ2-5
TGCGCCAGCAGCTCGACGACAGGGGTGGAGACCCAGTACTTC
CASSSTTGVETQYF
>TRBD2|-|TRBV4-2|TRBJ2-5
TGTGCCAGCAGCCAAGCGGCGGGAGACCAAGAGACCCAGTACTTC
CASSQAAGDQETQYF
>TRBD2|-|TRBV20-1|TRBJ2-1
TGCAGTGCTAGACGGGTAGAGCGGGGATGCAATGAGCAGTTCTTC
CSARRVERGCNEQFF
>-|-|TRBV3-1|TRBJ1-1
TGTGCCAGCTATGGGGGCAGGGCTACTGAAGCTTTCTTT
CASYGGRATEAFF
>-|-|TRBV12-3/TRBV12-4|TRBJ1-5
TGTGCCAGCAGTCCCGACCAGAACGGCAATCAGCCCCAGCATTTT
CASSPDQNGNQPQHF
>-|-|TRBV7-2|TRBJ2-7
TGTGCCAGCAGCCTCGACGCGGGACGAGAGTACAATGAGCAGTACTTC
CASSLDAGREYNEQYF
>-|once|TRBV4-2|TRBJ2-1
TGTGCCAGCAGCCAAGTTAGGGGGGGCGGCTCGTTCTTC
CASSQVRGGGSFF
>TRBD2|few|TRBV7-2|TRBJ2-1
TGTGCCAGCAGCTTATCCGGAGTAGCGGGGAATGAGCAGTTCTTC
CASSLSGVAGNEQFF
>-|-|TRBV6-5|TRBJ2-1
TGTGCCAGCAGTTACTCGGACCCCTACTCCTACAATGAGCAGTTCTTC
CASSYSDPYSYNEQFF
>-|-|TRBV7-2|TRBJ1-4
TGTGCCAGCAGCAATGAGGGTGCAACTAATGAAAAACTGTATTTT
CASSNEGATNEKLYF
>TRBD1|-|TRBV5-4|TRBJ2-2
TGTGCCAGCAGCTTACAGGGGGCCGCCGGGGAGCTGTTTTTT
CASSLQGAAGELFF
>-|-|TRBV12-3/TRBV12-4|TRBJ1-6
TGTGCCAGCAGTTTGGCCCCCGAGGATTCACCCCTCCACTTT
CASSLAPEDSPLHF
>-|-|TRBV20-1|TRBJ2-4
TGCAGTGCTAGAGATTTCGCCCAGGGAAATGAACAGCAGTACTTC
CSARDFAQGNEQQYF
>-|-|TRBV3-1|TRBJ1-2
TGTGCCAGCAGCCAAACCTCTAATGGCTACACCTTC
CASSQTSNGYTF
>-|-|TRBV2|TRBJ2-5
TGTGCCAGCACCGGAGGGACCGGCCAAGAGACCCAGTACTTC
CASTGGTGQETQYF
>-|many|TRBV20-1|TRBJ2-1
TGCAGTGCTAGAGGCGGTGGTAGTGAGCAGTTCTTC
CSARGGGSEQFF
>-|-|TRBV14|TRBJ2-3
TGTGCCAGCAGCCAAGGTGTTAGCGGCCCCACAGATACGCAGTATTTT
CASSQGVSGPTDTQYF
>-|few|TRBV13|TRBJ2-7
TGTGCCAGCAGCTCCAAGGACAGTCCACCCTACGAGCAGTACTTC
CASSSKDSPPYEQYF
>-|-|TRBV10-3|TRBJ2-7
TGTGCCATCAGTGAAATAGATGAGCAGTACTTC
CAISEIDEQYF
>-|many|TRBV20-1|TRBJ1-2
TGCAGTGCTAGAGATCCGGGCTACACCTTC
CSARDPGYTF
>TRBD1|-|TRBV2|TRBJ1-1
TGTGCCAGTGGGGACAGCATGAACACTGAAGCTTTCTTT
CASGDSMNTEAFF
>-|many|TRBV5-1|TRBJ1-2
TGCGCCAGCAGCTTGGGGAGAATAGCTAACTATGGCTACACCTTC
CASSLGRIANYGYTF
>-|few|TRBV4-3|TRBJ1-4
TGCGCCAGCAGCCTTGGGCCGGTGGAAAAACTGTTTTTT
CASSLGPVEKLFF
>TRBD1|-|TRBV12-3/TRBV12-4|TRBJ2-7
TGTGCCAGCACTTGGGACAGGGTGTCCTACGAGCAGTACTTC
CASTWDRVSYEQYF
>-|-|TRBV5-1|TRBJ2-5
TGCGCCAGCAGCTTACAGGCTTCAGGCCAAGAGACCCAGTACTTC
CASSLQASGQETQYF
>-|-|TRBV20-1|TRBJ1-4
TGCAGTGCTAGACCGCAACAGGGTTCTAATGAAAAACTGTTTTTT
CSARPQQGSNEKLFF
>TRBD2|-|TRBV5-1|TRBJ2-3
TGCGCCAGCAGCAAGATTAGCGGGACTAGCACAGATACGCAGTATTTT
CASSKISGTSTDTQYF
>-|few|TRBV6-2/TRBV6-3|TRBJ2-2
TGTGCCACAACCCTGTGGCCCGGGGAGCTGTTTTTT
CATTLWPGELFF
>-|-|TRBV5-1|TRBJ1-6
TGCGCCAGCAGCCTGAGAGACAGAACGTCTTCACCCCTCCACTTT
CASSLRDRTSSPLHF
>TRBD1|-|TRBV12-3/TRBV12-4|TRBJ2-5
TGTGCCAGCAGGTTAGGGGACGACAGGGGAAAAGGAGAGACCCAGTACTTC
CASRLGDDRGKGETQYF
>TRBD1|-|TRBV4-3|TRBJ1-2
TGCGCCAGCAGCCAAGCAAGGACAGGGGGAAACTATGGCTACACCTTC
CASSQARTGGNYGYTF
>-|-|TRBV7-2|TRBJ2-5
TGTGCCAGCAGCCGGGACTGGAGAGAGACCCAGTACTTC
CASSRDWRETQYF